This record looks at one T cell receptor beta chain sequence and its context. This entry is derived from a study of blood T cell repertoires in COVID-19. Across the whole study: Whether acute or convalescent, the COVID-19 samples came from the United States, Italy and Spain.

The protocol was immunoSEQ multiplex PCR, while the TCRdb copy is restricted to in-frame clones and leaves out a portion. The sample comprises some 290,000 clones, 90% to 95% of which are singletons, and 3.9% rests with the top ten. V dropped 6 bases and J dropped 2; count of bases not matched to a gene: 7. The germline gives CDR1 MNHEY, CDR2 SMNVEV (reference sequence). CDR3 length: 15 amino acids. Sequencing was carried out using PBMCs or T cells enriched from blood (not recorded which). This receptor was identified in a woman under 40 who had been exposed to COVID-19. The chain joins TRBV27 to TRBJ2-5, with 9 positions matching TRBD2. The CDR3 loop is CASSAYLAGQETQYF. For the CDR3, the DNA is TGTGCCAGCAGCGCTTACCTAGCGGGACAAGAGACCCAGTACTTC.